This TCR beta chain is from a study of T cell responses to AZD1222 COVID-19 vaccine (dated by TCRdb to about 2021). At the level of the whole study: TCR sequencing was performed for about 250 trial participants, of whom about 200 were given two doses of AZD1222 and some 25 were given two doses of MenACWY control vaccine. Trial participants were enrolled into age subgroups of 18-55, 56-69 and 70-plus years, which contained roughly 150, 30 and 60 TCR-sequenced participants, respectively.

In light of the paper, this sample's time point label describes: baseline before first vaccination. The treatment or condition label, as the study defines it: meningococcal conjugate vaccine given as trial control. The vaccinee samples were drawn from two UK trials, COV001 and COV002, one of which was a single-blind randomized controlled phase 2/3 trial testing AZD1222 (ChAdOx1 nCoV-19) in healthy adults. Trial participant PBMC samples were collected at day 0 and day 28 after the second dose for TCRbeta chain sequencing. Remarks on this clone: The antigen it recognizes is unknown. The record has no base qualities; no much larger clone is one base away.

The CDR3 regions of human TCRbeta chains were analyzed by immunosequencing. As for how the authors treated the data: TCRs in the repertoires were compared against a reference library of SARS-CoV-2-specific TCRs that had been generated with the MIRA antigen-specificity platform. Breadth was defined as the fraction of unique TCRs that were SARS-CoV-2-associated, and depth was defined as the fraction of total T cells that were SARS-CoV-2-associated. Using the MIRA data, each spike-specific TCR was assigned both to the spike region to which the TCR was reactive and to a CD4 or CD8 class. Log10-transformed breadth and depth values were compared by one-way ANOVA with Sidak's multiple comparisons tests. The source is immuneACCESS, and TCRdb retained only in-frame sequences with V and J called. Part of the clones is not carried over; for the studies checked, unresolved V genes explain less than half of this, and the remainder is unexplained. V and J calls plus clone size are reproduced from that table; the DNA served to infer D and trimming. The sample yields around 120,000 clones; 75% to 90% were counted once. More than 9.5% of the sample comes from the top ten.

The germline V gene (reference sequence) provides CDR1 MNHNY and CDR2 SVGAGI. The CDR3 has 14 amino acids, counting the end cysteine and phenylalanine. Only the CDR3 DNA is retained, 42 bases long and in frame from the first base. Relative to germline, V is 7 bases shorter and J is 2 bases shorter, with 14 bases between their ends. Findings and caveats that apply to the study as a whole: Participants were mostly white British and included more females than males, and it was suggested by the authors that clonal diversity may have been underestimated. In the small 56-69-year group, the increase in depth fell short of significance, most likely because of low power. The vaccine-associated CD4 TCRs covered the entire spike protein, and the dominant responses fell in regions 160-218 and 743-854. Because no day 14 peak-response samples were available, the repertoires could be characterized only after the peak T cell response. A significant rise in spike-specific TCR breadth and depth was observed after two AZD1222 doses relative to day 0 and relative to MenACWY recipients. Conclusions about previously exposed vaccinees were limited because only five to seven AZD1222 recipients were SARS-CoV-2 seropositive at baseline. Reportedly, close to half of the unique spike-specific TCRs recognized epitopes lying outside the regions that are mutated in the B.1.351 and B.1.1.7 variants.

Here the chain combines TRBV6-6 and TRBJ1-2; a tentative D match to TRBD1 spans 5 bases. This sample comprised peripheral blood, obtained on day 0 of MenACWY control vaccination. The receptor was derived from an adult in good health. The bases are TGTGCCAGCACGATCGTGGAGGGGAACTATGGCTACACCTTC. Its product reads: CASTIVEGNYGYTF.